Each of the 5 T cell receptor beta chains below was sequenced from the same sample in a study of Ad26.COV2.S vaccination and SARS-CoV-2 variants. Treatment in this sample: 15 to 20 received Ad26.COV2.S at low or high dose, single or two shots; about five received placebo; per-sample allocation not given. Collection of samples fell on day 63 after the first vaccine or placebo injection. Produced via immunoSEQ multiplex PCR; TCRdb's table is partial and in-frame only. The table includes 300,000 to 350,000 clones, about 87% detected once. Source: peripheral blood, taken in a trial of Ad26.COV2.S vaccine versus placebo. Every receptor here comes from a person between 18 and 59 years old who received the Ad26.COV2.S COVID-19 vaccine or a placebo.

V and J are TRBV3-1 (or the pseudogene TRBV3-2) and TRBJ1-5, with a possible D match to TRBD1 (5 bases). Germline V CDR1 and CDR2: LGHDT, YNNKEL (reference sequence). V was cut by 8 bases and J by 5 bases, with 19 bases left in between. CDR3 length: 15 residues. CDR3 region: CASPALKQDYQPQHF. The CDR3 region has the DNA TGTGCCAGCCCGGCACTAAAACAGGATTATCAGCCCCAGCATTTT.

The chain is built from TRBV3-1 (or the pseudogene TRBV3-2) and TRBJ1-2, with 9 positions matching TRBD1. V trimming: 6 bases; J trimming: 7 bases; junction bases outside the gene matches: 6. The CDR3 is 13 amino acids. The germline V gene has CDR1 LGHDT and CDR2 YNNKEL (reference sequence). CDR3 protein: CASRSDRGFGYTF. Written as DNA, the CDR3 is TGTGCCAGCAGGTCCGACAGGGGGTTTGGCTACACCTTC.

Turning to this clone: One end of the junction fails to match germline, which may point to a read error. The chain joins TRBV7-7 to TRBJ2-3, with TRBD2 matching over 10 bases. Germline lookup yields CDR1 SSHAT and CDR2 FNYEAQ (reference sequence). The CDR3 covers 15 residues. This CDR3 reads CASSLKRGGPDTQYF. The CDR3 nucleotides are TGTGCTAGCAGCTTGAAGCGGGGGGGCCCAGATACGCAGTATTTT.

The rearrangement joins TRBV7-3 to TRBJ2-6, with D uncertain. CDR1 is SGHTA and CDR2 is FQGTGA in the germline V gene. V was pared by 3 bases and J by 2 bases, with 11 bases between. CDR3 length: 16 amino acids. The DNA for the CDR3 is TGTGCCAGCAGCTTCCCAGGCATGGCTGGGGCCAACGTCCTGACTTTC. Translating it yields CASSFPGMAGANVLTF.

The gene calls are TRBV7-2 and TRBJ1-5, with a weak D call TRBD1 (5 bases). The CDR3 has 13 residues. Germline assignment: CDR1 SGHTA and CDR2 FQGNSA. V shed 1 base and J shed 4 bases, with 5 bases lying between them. CDR3 coding DNA: TGTGCCAGCAGCTTAGACAGGAATCAGCCCCAGCATTTT. Its protein is CASSLDRNQPQHF. The full variable domain, with the rest looked up from reference TRBV7-2 and TRBJ1-5, is GAGVSQSPSNKVTEKGKDVELRCDPISGHTALYWYRQSLGQGLEFLIYFQGNSAPDKSGLPSDRFSAERTGGSVSTLTIQRTQQEDSAVYLCASSLDRNQPQHFGDGTRLSIL.